This is a list of T cell receptor beta chains from one sample in a study of T cell responses to AZD1222 COVID-19 vaccine. Clones were sequenced by immunoSEQ multiplex PCR, and TCRdb holds only the in-frame ones, with some missing. Here the sample spans 110,000 to 150,000 clones, about 91% being singletons. This specimen was peripheral blood, taken on day 0 of AZD1222 vaccination. These receptors came from an adult in good health. Each CDR3 is given with its conserved first and last residue. D genes are given only for firm matches. Size values are once, few and many counts, or a class for expanded clones, and some rows have none.

>TRBV5-1|.|TRBJ2-1|few
TGCGCCAGCAGCGCCCTGGGGGGCGGCCTCTACAATGAGCAGTTCTTC
CASSALGGGLYNEQFF
>TRBV19|TRBD1|TRBJ2-7|.
TGTGCCAGTAGTGAGGACAGGGTTGGCTACGAGCAGTACTTC
CASSEDRVGYEQYF
>TRBV6-5|.|TRBJ1-5|.
TGTGCCAGCAGTTACGGGCGGGCAACCAGCAATCAGCCCCAGCATTTT
CASSYGRATSNQPQHF
>TRBV6-4|.|TRBJ1-2|.
TGTGCCAGCATTTCAGGGGGCTACACCTTC
CASISGGYTF
>TRBV6-7|.|TRBJ1-3|large
TGTGCCAGCAGCAAACACAAGACAGCCTCTGGAAACACCATATATTTT
CASSKHKTASGNTIYF
>TRBV10-3|TRBD1|TRBJ1-4|.
TGTGCCACTGGGACAGGTCCTGAAAAACTGTTTTTT
CATGTGPEKLFF
>TRBV5-1|TRBD2|TRBJ2-3|.
TGCGCCAGCAGCTCCCTGGGCGGGAGAGGCACAGATACGCAGTATTTT
CASSSLGGRGTDTQYF
>TRBV2|TRBD1|TRBJ1-1|few
TGTGCCAGCAGTCGACAGGGGACTGAAGCTTTCTTT
CASSRQGTEAFF
>TRBV30|.|TRBJ2-1|once
TGTGCCTGGAGTGGGGGATTTAGTGAGCAGTTCTTC
CAWSGGFSEQFF
>TRBV12-3/TRBV12-4|.|TRBJ2-7|.
TGTGCCAGCAGAGGGCCCCGTCCCGGCGAGCAGTACTTC
CASRGPRPGEQYF
>TRBV5-6|TRBD1|TRBJ2-7|.
TGTGCCAGCAGCTTGTTTGGGACAGGGTTGGGATACGAGCAGTACTTC
CASSLFGTGLGYEQYF
>TRBV6-5|TRBD1|TRBJ2-7|.
TGTGCCAGCAAAGGACAGGGAGGCTTGAGCGAGCAGTACTTC
CASKGQGGLSEQYF